This T cell receptor (beta chain) stems from a study of blood T cell repertoires in COVID-19. Germline loops: CDR1 LNHDA, CDR2 SQIVND (reference sequence). Trimming at V came to 3 bases and at J to 4 bases, leaving 6 bases not matched to a gene. This CDR3 is 16 amino acids long. Per the authors' pipeline: Amplifying reference gene primers gave estimates of nucleated cell counts. Sequencing was performed with immunoSEQ multiplex PCR; in TCRdb, only in-frame clones are kept and a portion is missing. V and J calls and clone size are those listed in that table; D and trimming were worked out from the DNA. The sample records tens of thousands of clones, 80% to 85% being singletons. Seattle participants joined during active infection and were tracked over time.

Sample: peripheral blood. This receptor was taken from a woman aged 80 or over with COVID-19, enrolled during active disease. The genes are TRBV19 and TRBJ2-3, with 11 positions matching TRBD1. The CDR3 DNA is TGTGCCAGTAGTATTACAGGGACAGGGGGACCAGATACGCAGTATTTT. The encoded protein is CASSITGTGGPDTQYF.